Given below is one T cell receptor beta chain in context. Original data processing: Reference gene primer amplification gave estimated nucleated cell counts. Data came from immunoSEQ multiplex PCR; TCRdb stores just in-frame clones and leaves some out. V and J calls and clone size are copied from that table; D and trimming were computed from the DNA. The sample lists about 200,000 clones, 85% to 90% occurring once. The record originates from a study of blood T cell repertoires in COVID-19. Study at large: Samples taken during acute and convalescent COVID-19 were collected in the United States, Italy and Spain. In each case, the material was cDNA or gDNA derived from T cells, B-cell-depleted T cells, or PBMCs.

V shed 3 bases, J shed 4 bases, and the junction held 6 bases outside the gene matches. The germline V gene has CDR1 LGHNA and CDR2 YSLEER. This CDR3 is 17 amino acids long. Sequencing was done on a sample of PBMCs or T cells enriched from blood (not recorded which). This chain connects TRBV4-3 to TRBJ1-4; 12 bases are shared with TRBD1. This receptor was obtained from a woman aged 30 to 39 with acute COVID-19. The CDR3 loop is CASSQGQGAAFNEKLFF. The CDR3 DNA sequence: TGCGCCAGCAGCCAGGGACAGGGGGCGGCTTTTAATGAAAAACTGTTTTTT.